Listed below are T cell receptor beta chains from one sample, sequenced in a study of identical twins. TCRdb re-called the 5' RACE reads with MiXCR, one entry per CDR3 protein. Of around 1.7 million distinct CDR3 sequences listed, about 30% are singletons. The source material was cord blood. All receptors come from a newborn girl in good health. Both conserved end residues are part of each CDR3. A D gene is named only where the DNA matches it firmly. The listing skips clone size in some rows; elsewhere it reads once, few, many or a size class.

J: TRBJ1-1; D: -; V: TRBV6-5; size: -; DNA: TGTGCCAGCAGTTACCCCTTAACTGAAGCTTTCTTT; CDR3: CASSYPLTEAFF
J: TRBJ1-5; D: TRBD1; V: TRBV24-1; size: -; DNA: TGTGCCACCAGTGATTCATGGACAGGGAGAGATCAGCCCCAGCATTTT; CDR3: CATSDSWTGRDQPQHF
J: TRBJ2-3; D: -; V: TRBV14; size: -; DNA: TGTGCCAGCAGCCAAGTTGGGGGGGCCTTCACAGATACGCAGTATTTT; CDR3: CASSQVGGAFTDTQYF
J: TRBJ2-4; D: -; V: TRBV27; size: -; DNA: TGTGCCAGCAGTTTATCAGGAACAGGGAACATTCAGTACTTC; CDR3: CASSLSGTGNIQYF
J: TRBJ2-7; D: TRBD2; V: TRBV7-2; size: few; DNA: TGTGCCAGCAGCGTCACCTCAGGACTAGCTAGCTCCTACGAGCAGTACTTC; CDR3: CASSVTSGLASSYEQYF
J: TRBJ2-2; D: -; V: TRBV5-1; size: few; DNA: TGCGCCAGCAGCCCGACGCACAGGTCCACCGGGGAGCTGTTTTTT; CDR3: CASSPTHRSTGELFF
J: TRBJ2-5; D: TRBD1; V: TRBV2; size: -; DNA: TGTGCCAGCAGTGGGGAAACAGGGGGCTTGGAGACCCAGTACTTC; CDR3: CASSGETGGLETQYF
J: TRBJ2-5; D: TRBD2; V: TRBV29-1; size: -; DNA: TGCAGCGGCCGCGGGAGAGCGGATGAGCAGTACTTC; CDR3: CSGRGRADEQYF
J: TRBJ2-1; D: -; V: TRBV7-2; size: -; DNA: TGTGCCAGCAGCTTAGCCCCGGACAGCAATGAGCAGTTCTTC; CDR3: CASSLAPDSNEQFF
J: TRBJ1-5; D: -; V: TRBV27; size: few; DNA: TGTGCCAGCAGTTTAAACGGTCGTCTAAATCAGCCCCAGCATTTT; CDR3: CASSLNGRLNQPQHF
J: TRBJ1-2; D: -; V: TRBV29-1; size: many; DNA: TGCAGCGTCGTATCCCCGGATCCCAGCCAGGGCCCTAACTATGGCTACACCTTC; CDR3: CSVVSPDPSQGPNYGYTF
J: TRBJ2-7; D: TRBD2; V: TRBV28; size: many; DNA: TGTGCCAGCAGTTTTGGACTAGCGAGGTACGAGCAGTACTTC; CDR3: CASSFGLARYEQYF
J: TRBJ2-7; D: -; V: TRBV20-1; size: -; DNA: TGCAGTGCTAGAGAAGGAGGGATGCCCTACGAGCAGTACTTC; CDR3: CSAREGGMPYEQYF
J: TRBJ2-7; D: -; V: TRBV20-1; size: -; DNA: TGCAGTGCCCCGGTCGGCCGGGCTTACGAGCAGTACTTC; CDR3: CSAPVGRAYEQYF
J: TRBJ2-7; D: TRBD2; V: TRBV6-2/TRBV6-3; size: -; DNA: TGTGCCAGCAGACCCAGGGTACTAGCGGGAGGGAATGAGCAGTACTTC; CDR3: CASRPRVLAGGNEQYF
J: TRBJ2-3; D: -; V: TRBV20-1; size: few; DNA: TGCAGTGCCGCTCGGGGTTGGATGAAGACAGATACGCAGTATTTT; CDR3: CSAARGWMKTDTQYF
J: TRBJ1-4; D: TRBD1; V: TRBV6-5; size: few; DNA: TGTGCCAGCAGTTGGACAGGGGGGGGAACTAATGAAAAACTGTTTTTT; CDR3: CASSWTGGGTNEKLFF
J: TRBJ2-3; D: -; V: TRBV9; size: few; DNA: TGTGCCAGCGATGGTAGCACAGATACGCAGTATTTT; CDR3: CASDGSTDTQYF
J: TRBJ2-7; D: TRBD1; V: TRBV27; size: many; DNA: TGTGCCAGCCGTCCTCGACAGGGCTCCTACGAGCAGTACTTC; CDR3: CASRPRQGSYEQYF
J: TRBJ2-1; D: TRBD1; V: TRBV20-1; size: few; DNA: TGCAGTGCTAGAGTAGGCAGGGGGCCCTACAATGAGCAGTTCTTC; CDR3: CSARVGRGPYNEQFF
J: TRBJ1-2; D: -; V: TRBV10-3; size: few; DNA: TGTGCCATCAATTTATCCGGAAACTATGGCTACACCTTC; CDR3: CAINLSGNYGYTF
J: TRBJ2-3; D: TRBD2; V: TRBV27; size: -; DNA: TGTGCCAGCAGTTTATCGCACCTAGCGGAAGCTAGCACAGATACGCAGTATTTT; CDR3: CASSLSHLAEASTDTQYF
J: TRBJ2-7; D: TRBD2; V: TRBV9; size: -; DNA: TGTGCCAGCGGAGCCGGGACTAGGGGGTACGAGCAGTACTTC; CDR3: CASGAGTRGYEQYF
J: TRBJ2-1; D: -; V: TRBV10-3; size: few; DNA: TGTGCCATCAGTGAGTCAGACAGTGCCCACTACAATGAGCAGTTCTTC; CDR3: CAISESDSAHYNEQFF
J: TRBJ2-7; D: TRBD2; V: TRBV4-2; size: few; DNA: TGTGCCAGCAGCCAAGCGGGGGGGCCGTACAATGAGCAGTACTTC; CDR3: CASSQAGGPYNEQYF
J: TRBJ1-4; D: TRBD1; V: TRBV6-1; size: -; DNA: TGTGCCAGCACCGGGACAGGGGCAAATGAAAAACTGTTTTTT; CDR3: CASTGTGANEKLFF
J: TRBJ1-5; D: -; V: TRBV20-1; size: -; DNA: TGCAGTGCTAGCGTGGGGGATCAGCCCCAGCATTTT; CDR3: CSASVGDQPQHF
J: TRBJ2-7; D: -; V: TRBV7-9; size: -; DNA: TGTGCCAGCAGCTTAGCCAGGATGTCGGTGGTTGAGCAGTACTTC; CDR3: CASSLARMSVVEQYF